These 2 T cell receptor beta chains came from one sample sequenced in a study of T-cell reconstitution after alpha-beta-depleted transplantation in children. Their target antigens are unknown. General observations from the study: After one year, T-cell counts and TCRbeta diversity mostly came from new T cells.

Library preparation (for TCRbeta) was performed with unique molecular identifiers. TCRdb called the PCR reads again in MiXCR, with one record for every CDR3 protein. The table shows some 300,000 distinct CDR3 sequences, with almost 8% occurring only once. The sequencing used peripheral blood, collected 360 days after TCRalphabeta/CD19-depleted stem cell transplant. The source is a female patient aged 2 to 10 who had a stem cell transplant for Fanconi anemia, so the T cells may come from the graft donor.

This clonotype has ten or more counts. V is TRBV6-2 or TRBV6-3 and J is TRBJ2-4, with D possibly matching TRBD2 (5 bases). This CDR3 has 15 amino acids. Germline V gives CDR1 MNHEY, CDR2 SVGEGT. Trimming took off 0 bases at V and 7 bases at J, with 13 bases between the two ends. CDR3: CASSYSRGLANIQYF. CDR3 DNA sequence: TGTGCCAGCAGTTACTCGAGAGGGTTAGCGAACATTCAGTACTTC.

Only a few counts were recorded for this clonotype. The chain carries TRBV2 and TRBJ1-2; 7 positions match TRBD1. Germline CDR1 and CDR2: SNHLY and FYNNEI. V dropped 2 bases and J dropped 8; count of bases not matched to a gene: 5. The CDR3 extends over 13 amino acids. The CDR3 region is CASSESQGVGYTF. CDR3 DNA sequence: TGTGCCAGCAGTGAAAGCCAGGGGGTCGGCTACACCTTC.